Presented here are 2 T cell receptor beta chains from one specimen sequenced in a study of naive and memory T cell subsets. Notes on the study in general: Especially in CD8 cells, naive repertoires contained a few larger clonotypes, possibly CD45RA-re-expressing memory cells.

No antigens are known for them. Both TRBC1 and TRBC2 were covered by a beta constant-region primer of two equimolar oligonucleotides. Nested alpha and beta constant-region primers with the SP2 primer drove four PCR rounds on ligated cDNA. Each CDR3 protein gets one entry after TCRdb re-called the UMI-ligation and nested PCR reads with MiXCR. Here the sample spans around 93,000 distinct CDR3 sequences, 11% being singletons. Sequenced input: naive CD4+ T cells from blood. These receptors were taken from a human donor in good health.

This clonotype was found many times. The chain couples TRBV18 to TRBJ2-3, with D uncertain. Germline V CDR1 and CDR2: KGHSH, LQKENI. Trimming stripped 3 bases from V and 2 bases from J, with 9 bases between. CDR3 length: 14 amino acids. The CDR3 sequence is CASSPTPTTDTQYF. DNA of the CDR3: TGTGCCAGCTCACCCACACCGACCACAGATACGCAGTATTTT.

This clonotype was observed at least ten times. This chain uses TRBV20-1 with TRBJ1-1; 7 bases are a match to TRBD1. Germline CDR1 reads DFQATT; CDR2 reads SNEGSKA (reference sequence). This CDR3 has 12 residues. The J segment lost 8 bases and the V segment lost 3 bases, leaving 6 bases of the junction unmatched. CDR3 nucleotides: TGCAGTGCTAGCGGGCAGGGGGAAGAAGCTTTCTTT. Residues: CSASGQGEEAFF.